This TCR beta chain appears in the sequencing data of a study of shared clonotypes between healthy human individuals. Study in general: Each donor's CD4 naive and CD4 memory cells filled three plates apiece, CD8 naive two, and CD8 memory one. Findings of the study overall: Deeper or shallower sequencing was expected to change how clonotypes are shared among donors.

On this clone: Its target is unknown.

V was clipped by 2 bases and J by 4 bases, with 12 bases between them. Germline lookup yields CDR1 GTSNPN and CDR2 SVGIG (reference sequence). The CDR3 totals 14 residues. Positive CCR7 selection of CD45RO-negative cells yielded the naive CD8 cells, and terminally differentiated effector memory CD45RA+ cells were excluded. In the source study's methods: ImmunoSEQ junction-only sequences lacked quality scores, so their filtering differed. Clones were sequenced by immunoSEQ multiplex PCR, and TCRdb holds only the in-frame ones, with some missing. That table furnishes V, J and clone size, whereas the DNA furnished D and trimming. The sample consists of approximately 600,000 clones, around 96% of them appearing once.

The rearrangement joins TRBV30 to TRBJ2-1; D is uncertain. Sequencing was done on a sample of naive CD8+ T cells sorted from blood. The source is a woman younger than 45 in good health. The CDR3, as DNA: TGTGCCTGGAGTCTTGTCGGAAAATACAATGAGCAGTTCTTC. It encodes CAWSLVGKYNEQFF.